Listed here are 15 T cell receptor beta chains from one sample, sequenced in a study of cytomegalovirus exposure and HLA in healthy donors. 60 Vbeta and 13 Jbeta primers were used in PCR. Sequencing used immunoSEQ multiplex PCR; TCRdb keeps in-frame clones, though not all of them. The table has 190,000 or so clones, 80% to 85% seen once. The sample comprised PBMCs. Every receptor here comes from a man in his forties or fifties in good health and CMV-seronegative.

This chain joins TRBV5-8 and TRBJ2-3, with 9 bases lining up with TRBD1. Germline loops: CDR1 SGHTS, CDR2 YDEGEE. V shed 0 bases, J shed 5 bases, and the junction held 4 bases outside the gene matches. This CDR3 is built from 15 residues. The CDR3: CASSLGQGVGDTQYF. The CDR3 nucleotides are TGTGCCAGCAGCTTGGGACAGGGGGTTGGAGATACGCAGTATTTT.

This clone was detected only once. For the CDR3, the DNA is TGTGCCAGCAGCTTGGTGCGTGAGCAGTTCTTC. Its translation is CASSLVREQFF. This chain connects TRBV5-8 to TRBJ2-1; D unresolved. The germline gives CDR1 SGHTS, CDR2 YDEGEE. The CDR3 is 11 amino acids. V was pared by 0 bases and J by 9 bases, with 4 bases between.

The chain combines TRBV19 with TRBJ2-5; the D gene is possibly TRBD1 (5 bases). The V end was cut by 4 bases, the J end by 1 base, with 10 bases between. Germline-derived CDR1 and CDR2 are LNHDA and SQIVND (reference sequence). The CDR3 has 14 residues. The CDR3 sequence: CASSTGYFQETQYF. CDR3 nucleotides: TGTGCCAGTAGTACAGGGTATTTCCAAGAGACCCAGTACTTC.

The chain is built from TRBV18 and TRBJ1-6, with 7 positions matching TRBD1. The J segment lost 3 bases and the V segment lost 6 bases, leaving 8 bases of the junction unmatched. The CDR3 loop spans 16 amino acids. The germline gives CDR1 KGHSH, CDR2 LQKENI. CDR3 coding DNA: TGTGCCAGCTCCAATACGGGACAGTTCTATAATTCACCCCTCCACTTT. Translated, it gives CASSNTGQFYNSPLHF.

The gene calls are TRBV5-1 and TRBJ2-2; 7 nucleotides align to TRBD2. This CDR3 is built from 16 residues. Germline V gene lookup returns CDR1 SGHRS and CDR2 YFSETQ. V lost 5 bases, J lost 2 bases, and 9 bases stayed unmatched. For the CDR3, the DNA is TGCGCCAGCAGTCCCCTCGGGGGGTCAAACACCGGGGAGCTGTTTTTT. This gives the protein CASSPLGGSNTGELFF.

This clone was seen only a few times. CDR3 region: CATRQSGVGELFF. The CDR3 DNA is TGTGCCACCCGACAGTCCGGTGTCGGGGAGCTGTTTTTT. The chain is built from TRBV19 and TRBJ2-2; D perhaps matches TRBD1 (5 bases). Germline V gene sequence: CDR1 LNHDA, CDR2 SQIVND (reference sequence). The CDR3 length is 13 residues. With 10 bases removed from V and 7 bases from J, the gap between germline ends came to 16 bases. The variable domain in full, with the rest retrieved from reference TRBV19 and TRBJ2-2, is DGGITQSPKYLFRKEGQNVTLSCEQNLNHDAMYWYRQDPGQGLRLIYYSQIVNDFQKGDIAEGYSVSREKKESFPLTVTSAQKNPTAFYLCATRQSGVGELFFGEGSRLTVL.

The rearrangement joins TRBV19 to TRBJ1-4; possibly TRBD1 for D (6 bases). CDR1 is LNHDA, CDR2 SQIVND, per germline (reference sequence). CDR3 size: 14 residues. Trimming cost V 3 bases and J 9 bases, with 14 bases left between them. The CDR3 coding sequence is TGTGCCAGTAGTATCGAGGACAGCGCCCAAAAACTGTTTTTT. This gives the protein CASSIEDSAQKLFF.

The J gene is TRBJ2-7, the V gene TRBV6-6; D might be TRBD2 (6 bases). V was clipped by 0 bases and J by 10 bases, with 13 bases between them. The length of the CDR3 is 13 residues. The germline V gene encodes CDR1 MNHNY and CDR2 SVGAGI (reference sequence). CDR3 DNA sequence: TGTGCCAGCAGTTACTCGGGGAGGCCGTTACAGTACTTC. This translates into CASSYSGRPLQYF.

This clone was seen a few times. Other DNA sequences in the same sample also yield this CDR3. The chain has TRBV5-1 and TRBJ2-3; TRBD1 agrees at 7 bases. The trim removed 5 bases at V and 2 bases at J, leaving 2 bases unmatched. This CDR3 is built from 13 residues. CDR1 is SGHRS and CDR2 is YFSETQ in the germline V gene. CDR3 coding DNA: TGCGCCAGCAGAACAGGGGACACAGATACGCAGTATTTT. Translating it yields CASRTGDTDTQYF.

The chain uses TRBV2 and TRBJ2-5; D gene uncertain. Between the trimmed V and J ends, which lost 6 bases and 7 bases, there was a span of 9 bases. Per germline, CDR1 SNHLY and CDR2 FYNNEI. This CDR3 spans 11 amino acids. The CDR3 protein is CASSAQVTQYF. The DNA for the CDR3 is TGTGCCAGCAGCGCCCAGGTGACCCAGTACTTC.

This chain connects TRBV6-1 to TRBJ2-1, with TRBD1 identical over 8 bases. This CDR3 spans 15 amino acids. V lost 2 bases, J lost 9 bases, and 9 bases stayed unmatched. Germline CDR1 is MNHNS and CDR2 is SASEGT. This chain's CDR3 is CASSEPWTGLREQFF. CDR3 sequence (DNA): TGTGCCAGCAGTGAACCATGGACAGGGTTGCGTGAGCAGTTCTTC.

J is TRBJ2-7 and V is TRBV5-7, with D unresolved. TRBV5-7 qualifies as an ORF whose function is uncertain. This CDR3 has 13 amino acids. V was pared by 2 bases and J by 4 bases, with 10 bases between. For the CDR3, the DNA is TGTGCCAGCAGCTTACGGCAGGTTTACGAGCAGTACTTC. Amino acids: CASSLRQVYEQYF.

This chain connects TRBV29-1 to TRBJ2-2, with a tentative D call TRBD2 (6 bases). The CDR3 is made up of 15 amino acids. In germline, CDR1 is SQVTM, CDR2 ANQGSEA. Between the trimmed V and J ends, which lost 7 bases and 4 bases, there was a span of 19 bases. CDR3 nucleotides: TGCAGCGCCAGGACTATTCGGACCAGCACCGGGGAGCTGTTTTTT. It codes for CSARTIRTSTGELFF.

The chain combines TRBV27 with TRBJ1-2; D might be TRBD1 (6 bases). Germline V gene lookup returns CDR1 MNHEY and CDR2 SMNVEV (reference sequence). This CDR3 is built from 18 residues. Trimming took off 4 bases at V and 0 bases at J, with 21 bases between the two ends. CDR3 region: CASSSHRRTDLANYGYTF. CDR3 bases: TGTGCCAGCAGTTCCCATCGTAGGACAGACCTAGCTAACTATGGCTACACCTTC.

This chain links TRBV7-6 with TRBJ2-7, with 11 bases aligning to TRBD2. Per germline, CDR1 SGHVS and CDR2 FNYEAQ. After removal of 8 bases from V and 2 bases from J, the junction contained 17 bases not matched to a gene. The CDR3 spans 18 residues. CDR3 DNA sequence: TGTGCCAGCGCAGATGGGAATTACGGGACTAGCGGAGCCTACGAGCAGTACTTC. Translating gives CASADGNYGTSGAYEQYF.